This TCR beta chain was recovered during a study of beta chain features in type 1 diabetes. Expressed TCRB transcripts were sequenced, since all the RNA that had been isolated was reverse transcribed. This table comes from immunoSEQ multiplex PCR, and its TCRdb copy is limited to in-frame clones, with some not included. The data show roughly 160,000 clones, with 6.5% to 9.5% seen just once and around 0.9% held by the top ten. Study-wide findings and caveats: With patients and controls alike, PCR might favor shorter templates to an equal degree. Moderate yet significant TCRB CDR3 shortening was seen in Type 1 diabetes patients in all four CD4+ subsets.

Concerning this clone: The antigen is not known. The sample carries other DNA sequences with the same CDR3.

The CDR3 contains 15 residues. Germline CDR1 SGDLS, CDR2 YYNGEE. V was cut by 0 bases and J by 5 bases, with 14 bases left in between. This receptor was identified in a middle-aged woman with type 1 diabetes. The rearrangement links TRBV9 to TRBJ1-1; tentatively, D is TRBD1 (5 bases). Sequenced material: central memory CD4+ T cells from blood. CDR3 nucleotides: TGTGCCAGCAGCGTAGAGGGGCAGGGTAGAACTGAAGCTTTCTTT. This gives the protein CASSVEGQGRTEAFF.